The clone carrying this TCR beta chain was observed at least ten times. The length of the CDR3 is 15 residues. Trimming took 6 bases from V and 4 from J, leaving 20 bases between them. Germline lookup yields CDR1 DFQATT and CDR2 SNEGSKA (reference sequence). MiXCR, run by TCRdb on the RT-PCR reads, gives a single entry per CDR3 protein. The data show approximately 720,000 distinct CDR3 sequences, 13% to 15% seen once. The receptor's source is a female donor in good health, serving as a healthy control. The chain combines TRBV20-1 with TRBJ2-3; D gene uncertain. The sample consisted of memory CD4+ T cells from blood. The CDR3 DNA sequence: TGCAGTGCCGCGAACGGCGCGCTAGGGCCAGATACGCAGTATTTT. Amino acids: CSAANGALGPDTQYF.